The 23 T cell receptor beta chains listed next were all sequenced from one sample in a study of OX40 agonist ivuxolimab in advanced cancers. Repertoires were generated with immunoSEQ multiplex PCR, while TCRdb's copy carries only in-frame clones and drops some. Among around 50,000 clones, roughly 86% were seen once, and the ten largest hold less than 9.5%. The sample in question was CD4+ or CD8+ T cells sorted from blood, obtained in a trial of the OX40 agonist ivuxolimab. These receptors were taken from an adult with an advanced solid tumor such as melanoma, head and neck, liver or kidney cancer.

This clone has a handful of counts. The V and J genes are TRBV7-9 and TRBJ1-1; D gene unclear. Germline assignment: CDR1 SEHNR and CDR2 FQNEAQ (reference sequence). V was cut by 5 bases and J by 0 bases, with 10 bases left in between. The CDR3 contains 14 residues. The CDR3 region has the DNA TGTGCCAGCAGCCGGGTCCCTATGAACACTGAAGCTTTCTTT. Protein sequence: CASSRVPMNTEAFF.

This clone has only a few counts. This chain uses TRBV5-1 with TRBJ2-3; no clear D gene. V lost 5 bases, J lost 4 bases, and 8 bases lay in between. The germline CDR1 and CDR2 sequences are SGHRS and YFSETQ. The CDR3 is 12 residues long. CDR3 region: CASRDFADTQYF. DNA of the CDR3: TGCGCCAGCAGGGATTTCGCAGATACGCAGTATTTT.

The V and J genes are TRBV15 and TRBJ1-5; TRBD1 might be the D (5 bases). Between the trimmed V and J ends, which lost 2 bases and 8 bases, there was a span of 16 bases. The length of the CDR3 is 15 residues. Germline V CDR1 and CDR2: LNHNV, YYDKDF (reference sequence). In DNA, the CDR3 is TGTGCCACCAGCAGAAACCCGGGGGTCCAGGAGCCCCAGCATTTT. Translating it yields CATSRNPGVQEPQHF.

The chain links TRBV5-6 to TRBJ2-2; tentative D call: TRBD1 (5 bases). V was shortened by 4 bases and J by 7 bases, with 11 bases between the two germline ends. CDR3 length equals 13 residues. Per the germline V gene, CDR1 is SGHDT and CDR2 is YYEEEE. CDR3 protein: CASSLQVIGELFF. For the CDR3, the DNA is TGTGCCAGCAGCCTACAGGTTATCGGGGAGCTGTTTTTT.

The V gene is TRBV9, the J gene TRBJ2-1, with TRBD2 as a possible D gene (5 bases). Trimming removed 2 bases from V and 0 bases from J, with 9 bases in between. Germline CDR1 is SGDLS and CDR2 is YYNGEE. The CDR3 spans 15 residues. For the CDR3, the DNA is TGTGCCAGCAGCGTTTCGGGGAGCTCCTACAATGAGCAGTTCTTC. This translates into CASSVSGSSYNEQFF.

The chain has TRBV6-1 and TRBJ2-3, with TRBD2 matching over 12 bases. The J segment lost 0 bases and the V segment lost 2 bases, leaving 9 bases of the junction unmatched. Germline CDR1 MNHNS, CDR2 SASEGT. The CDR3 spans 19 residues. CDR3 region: CASSEPGLAGTPSTDTQYF. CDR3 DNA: TGTGCCAGCAGTGAACCGGGACTAGCGGGTACGCCTAGCACAGATACGCAGTATTTT.

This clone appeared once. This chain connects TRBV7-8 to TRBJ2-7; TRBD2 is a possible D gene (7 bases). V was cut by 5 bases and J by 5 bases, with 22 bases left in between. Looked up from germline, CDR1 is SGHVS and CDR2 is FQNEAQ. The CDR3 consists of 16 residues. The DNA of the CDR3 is TGTGCCAGCAGCCGCGCCGGGGGCGGGAGTTTTAACGAGCAGTACTTC. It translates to CASSRAGGGSFNEQYF.

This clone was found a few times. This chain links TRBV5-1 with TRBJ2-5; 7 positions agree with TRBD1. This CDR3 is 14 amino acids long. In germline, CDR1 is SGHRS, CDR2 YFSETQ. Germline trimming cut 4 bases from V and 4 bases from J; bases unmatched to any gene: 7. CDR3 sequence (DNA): TGCGCCAGCAGCCCTACAGGGGTCCCAGAGACCCAGTACTTC. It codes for CASSPTGVPETQYF.

The CDR3 spells CATSRRGQGNQPQHF. CDR3 DNA sequence: TGTGCCACCAGCAGAAGGGGGCAAGGCAATCAGCCCCAGCATTTT. The rearrangement uses TRBV15 and TRBJ1-5; 7 positions match TRBD1. The CDR3 extends over 15 amino acids. The germline V gene has CDR1 LNHNV and CDR2 YYDKDF (reference sequence). The trim removed 2 bases at V and 2 bases at J, leaving 3 bases unmatched. The variable domain in full, completed from reference TRBV15 and TRBJ1-5, reads DAMVIQNPRYQVTQFGKPVTLSCSQTLNHNVMYWYQQKSSQAPKLLFHYYDKDFNNEADTPDNFQSRRPNTSFCFLDIRSPGLGDTAMYLCATSRRGQGNQPQHFGDGTRLSIL.

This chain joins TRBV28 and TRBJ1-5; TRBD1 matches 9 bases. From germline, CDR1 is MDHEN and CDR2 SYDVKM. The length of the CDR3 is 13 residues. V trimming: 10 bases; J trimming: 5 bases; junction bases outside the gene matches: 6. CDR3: CATTGGWDQPQHF. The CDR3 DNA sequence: TGTGCCACGACAGGGGGGTGGGATCAGCCCCAGCATTTT.

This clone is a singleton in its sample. CDR3 sequence: CASSLRDTLYEQYF. CDR3 DNA sequence: TGTGCCAGCAGCTTGCGGGACACACTCTACGAGCAGTACTTC. The chain couples TRBV5-5 to TRBJ2-7; maybe TRBD1 (6 bases). Trimming took 1 base from V and 3 from J, leaving 11 bases between them. Germline values: CDR1 SGHKS, CDR2 YYEKEE (reference sequence). The CDR3 is 14 residues long.

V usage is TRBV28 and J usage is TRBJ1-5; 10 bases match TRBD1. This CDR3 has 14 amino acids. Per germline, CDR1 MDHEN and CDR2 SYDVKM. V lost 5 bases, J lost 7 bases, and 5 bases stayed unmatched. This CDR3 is CASSLTGGYQPQHF. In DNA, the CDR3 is TGTGCCAGCAGTCTGACAGGGGGCTACCAGCCCCAGCATTTT.

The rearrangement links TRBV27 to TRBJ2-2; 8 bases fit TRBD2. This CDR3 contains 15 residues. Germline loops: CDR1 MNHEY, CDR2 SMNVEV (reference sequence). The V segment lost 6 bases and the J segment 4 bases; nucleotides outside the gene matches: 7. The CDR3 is CASRRSGSGTGELFF. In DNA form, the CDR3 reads TGTGCCAGCAGACGAAGCGGGAGTGGCACCGGGGAGCTGTTTTTT.

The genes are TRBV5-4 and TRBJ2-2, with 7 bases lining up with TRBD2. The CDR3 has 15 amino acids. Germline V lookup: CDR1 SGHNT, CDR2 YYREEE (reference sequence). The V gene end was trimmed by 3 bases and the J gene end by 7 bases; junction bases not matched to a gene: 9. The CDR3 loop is CASSSVQRDNGELFF. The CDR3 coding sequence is TGTGCCAGCAGCTCTGTCCAGCGGGATAACGGGGAGCTGTTTTTT.

CDR3 bases: TGTGCCAGCAGCCAACTTATCTGGGGCCTACAAGCGACGACAGATACGCAGTATTTT. It yields the protein CASSQLIWGLQATTDTQYF. The genes are TRBV14 and TRBJ2-3; TRBD1 might be the D (5 bases). This CDR3 contains 19 residues. The V gene's germline CDR1 is SGHDN and CDR2 FVKESK. Trimming took 2 bases from V and 3 from J, leaving 24 bases between them.

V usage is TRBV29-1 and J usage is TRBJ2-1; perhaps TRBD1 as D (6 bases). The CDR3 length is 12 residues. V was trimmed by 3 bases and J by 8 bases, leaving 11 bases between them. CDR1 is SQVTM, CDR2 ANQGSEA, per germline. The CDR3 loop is CSVDPAGDEQFF. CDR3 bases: TGCAGCGTTGATCCGGCAGGGGATGAGCAGTTCTTC.

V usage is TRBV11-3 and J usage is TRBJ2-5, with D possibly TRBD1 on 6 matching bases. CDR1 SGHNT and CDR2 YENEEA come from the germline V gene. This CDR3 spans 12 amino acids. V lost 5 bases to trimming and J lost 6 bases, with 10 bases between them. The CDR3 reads CASSRQAQTQYF. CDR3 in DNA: TGTGCCAGCAGCCGACAGGCCCAGACCCAGTACTTC.

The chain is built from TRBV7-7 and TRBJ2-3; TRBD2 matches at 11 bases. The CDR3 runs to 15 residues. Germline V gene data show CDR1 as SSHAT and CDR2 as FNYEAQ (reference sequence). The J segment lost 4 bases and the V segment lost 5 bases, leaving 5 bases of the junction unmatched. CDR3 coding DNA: TGTGCCAGCAGCCCGACTAGCGGGATTGCAGATACGCAGTATTTT. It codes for CASSPTSGIADTQYF. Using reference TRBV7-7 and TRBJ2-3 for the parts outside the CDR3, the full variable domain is GAGVSQSPRYKVTKRGQDVTLRCDPISSHATLYWYQQALGQGPEFLTYFNYEAQPDKSGLPSDRFSAERPEGSISTLTIQRTEQRDSAMYRCASSPTSGIADTQYFGPGTRLTVL.

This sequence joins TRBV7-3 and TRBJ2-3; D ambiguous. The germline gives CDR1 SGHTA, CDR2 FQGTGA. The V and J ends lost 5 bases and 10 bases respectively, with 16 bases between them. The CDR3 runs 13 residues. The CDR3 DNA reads TGTGCCAGCAGCCCCACCGGTGGCTACGCGCAGTATTTT. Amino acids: CASSPTGGYAQYF.

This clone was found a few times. The CDR3 bases are TGCGCCAGCAGCAACAGGGTCACCGGGGAGCTGTTTTTT. It yields the protein CASSNRVTGELFF. The V gene is TRBV5-1, the J gene TRBJ2-2, with a possible D match to TRBD1 (6 bases). The CDR3 covers 13 residues. Germline V gene sequence: CDR1 SGHRS, CDR2 YFSETQ. Trimming took 4 bases from V and 4 from J, leaving 8 bases between them.

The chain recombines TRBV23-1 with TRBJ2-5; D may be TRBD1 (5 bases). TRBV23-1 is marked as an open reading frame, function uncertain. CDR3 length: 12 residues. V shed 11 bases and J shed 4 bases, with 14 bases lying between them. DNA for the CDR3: TGCGCCCCAGGGTGCGTGGGAGAGACCCAGTACTTC. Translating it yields CAPGCVGETQYF.

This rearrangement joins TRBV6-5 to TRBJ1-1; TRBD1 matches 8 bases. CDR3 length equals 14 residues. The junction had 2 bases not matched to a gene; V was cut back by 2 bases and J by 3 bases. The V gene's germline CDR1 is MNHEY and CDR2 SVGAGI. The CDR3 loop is CASSYRQGYTEAFF. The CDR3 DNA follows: TGTGCCAGCAGTTACCGACAGGGGTACACTGAAGCTTTCTTT.

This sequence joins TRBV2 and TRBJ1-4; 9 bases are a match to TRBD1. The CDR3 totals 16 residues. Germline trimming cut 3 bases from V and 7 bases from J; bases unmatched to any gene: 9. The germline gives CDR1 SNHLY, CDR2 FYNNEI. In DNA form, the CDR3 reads TGTGCCAGCAGTGAGGCCACAGGGGGCGGAGGTGAAAAACTGTTTTTT. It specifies CASSEATGGGGEKLFF.